This TCR beta chain was found in a study of CXCR3-negative and CXCR3-positive naive CD8 T cells. Each TRB cDNA library was prepared by 5' RACE (with UMI labels). After re-calling the 5' RACE reads, TCRdb lists one entry per CDR3 protein, DNA absent. The sample data list 55,000 to 65,000 distinct CDR3 sequences. General observations from the study: Memory CD8+ cells had much lower diversity, and both naive subsets had comparably high diversity. Similar TRBV-TRBJ gene usage was seen in naive CXCR3-negative and CXCR3-positive cells, but not in memory cells. Comparison of naive cells showed more hydrophobic TRB CDR3s in CXCR3-positive than in CXCR3-negative naive cells.

Concerning this clonotype itself: Its antigen is still unknown.

Per the germline V gene, CDR1 is SGHAT and CDR2 is FQNNGV. The CDR3 is 14 residues long. The chain links TRBV11-2 to TRBJ2-3; the TRBD1 assignment by TCRdb is unverifiable without DNA. The clonotype was recovered from a human donor in good health. Some clones in this sample may be carry-over from other donors' samples. The sequencing sample was made of naive CXCR3+ CD8+ T cells from blood. The subset denotes: CD45RO-CCR7+CD27+CD95- naive CD8+ T cells expressing CXCR3 (TNR3+). The CDR3 protein is CASSFHRGLDTQYF.